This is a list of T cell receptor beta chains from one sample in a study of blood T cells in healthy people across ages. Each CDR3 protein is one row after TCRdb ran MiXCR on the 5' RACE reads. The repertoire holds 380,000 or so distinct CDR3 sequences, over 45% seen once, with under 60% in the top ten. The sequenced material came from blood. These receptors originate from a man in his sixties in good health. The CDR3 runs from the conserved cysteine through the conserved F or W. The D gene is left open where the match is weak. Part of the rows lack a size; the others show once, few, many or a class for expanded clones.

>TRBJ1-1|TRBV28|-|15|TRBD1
TGTGCCAGCAGTTCCCTGGGACAGGGAGTCACTGAAGCTTTCTTT
CASSSLGQGVTEAFF
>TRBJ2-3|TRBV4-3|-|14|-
TGCACCAGCAGCCAAGGGGGTGGGGAAGATACGCAGTATTTT
CTSSQGGGEDTQYF
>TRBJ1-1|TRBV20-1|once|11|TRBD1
TGCAAGACAGGGGAGAACACTGAAGCTTTCTTT
CKTGENTEAFF
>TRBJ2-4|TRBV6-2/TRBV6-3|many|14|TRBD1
TGTGCCAGCACGCGAGGGGGCTCGGCAAACATTCAGTACTTC
CASTRGGSANIQYF
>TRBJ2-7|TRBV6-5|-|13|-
TGTGCCACCCATCCCCCTGGGACCTACGAGCAGTACTTC
CATHPPGTYEQYF
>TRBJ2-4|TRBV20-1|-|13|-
TGCAGTGCTAGAGGGGAGTCCAAAAACATTCAGTACTTC
CSARGESKNIQYF
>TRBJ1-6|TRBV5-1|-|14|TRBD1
TGCGCCAGCAGCCGCTCGGACAGGGATTCACCCCTCCACTTT
CASSRSDRDSPLHF
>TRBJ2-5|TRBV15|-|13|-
TGTGCCACCAGCAGGGCTGGAGTAGAGACCCAGTACTTC
CATSRAGVETQYF
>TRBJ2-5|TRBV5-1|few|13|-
TGCGCCAGCAGCTTGACCCTAAAAGAGACCCAGTACTTC
CASSLTLKETQYF
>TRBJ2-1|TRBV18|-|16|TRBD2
TGTGCCAGCTCACCTAGCGGGAGTTTAAAGTACAATGAGCAGTTCTTC
CASSPSGSLKYNEQFF
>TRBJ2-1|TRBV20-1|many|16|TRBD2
TGCAGTCCAACGGTAGCGGGGGGCTGGTCCTACAATGAGCAGTTCTTC
CSPTVAGGWSYNEQFF
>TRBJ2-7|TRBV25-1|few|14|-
TGTGCCAGCTTCCCCAGAAGATTCTCCTACGAGCAGTACTTC
CASFPRRFSYEQYF
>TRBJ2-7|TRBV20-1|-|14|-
TGCAGTGCTAGAGTAGGGGCCACCCCTTACGAGCAGTACTTC
CSARVGATPYEQYF
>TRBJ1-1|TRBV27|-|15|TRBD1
TGTGCCAGCAGTCCAAACAGGGGGCTAATCCCTGAAGCTTTCTTT
CASSPNRGLIPEAFF
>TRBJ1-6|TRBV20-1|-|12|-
TGCAGTGCTAGAGACATGGGGTCACCCCTCCACTTT
CSARDMGSPLHF
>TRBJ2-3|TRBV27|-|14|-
TGTGCCAGCAGTTCCTACAGCAGTCCAGATACGCAGTATTTT
CASSSYSSPDTQYF
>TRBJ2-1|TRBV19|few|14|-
TGTGCCAGTAGTCTCATTCTCTCCTACAATGAGCAGTTCTTC
CASSLILSYNEQFF
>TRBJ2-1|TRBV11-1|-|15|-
TGTGCCAGCCGGGGACGGGGGGCTCTATACAATGAGCAGTTCTTC
CASRGRGALYNEQFF
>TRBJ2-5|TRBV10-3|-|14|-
TGTGCCATCAGGAGGGGTAGAGGGGAAGAGACCCAGTACTTC
CAIRRGRGEETQYF
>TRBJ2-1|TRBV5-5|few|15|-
TGTGCCAGCAGCTTGGATACAGGAGCTACCAATGAGCAGTTCTTC
CASSLDTGATNEQFF
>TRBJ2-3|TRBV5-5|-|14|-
TGTGCCAGCAGCTTGAGGGTCAGCACAGATACGCTGTATTTT
CASSLRVSTDTLYF
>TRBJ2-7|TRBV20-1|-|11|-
TGCAGTGCTAGCCCGGGGGCCGAGCAGTACTTC
CSASPGAEQYF
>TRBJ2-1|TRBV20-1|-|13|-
TGCAGTGCTAGTGGGCCCCAGTCGAATGAGCAGTTCTTC
CSASGPQSNEQFF
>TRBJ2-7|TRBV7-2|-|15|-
TGTGCCAGCAGCTTAGAGGGGCACGGGGGCAACGAGCAGTACTTC
CASSLEGHGGNEQYF
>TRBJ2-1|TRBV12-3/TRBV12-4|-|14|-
TGTGCCAGCAGCCGTACCAGCTCCCACAATGAGCAGTTCTTC
CASSRTSSHNEQFF
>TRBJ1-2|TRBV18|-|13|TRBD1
TGTGCCAGCTCAGTGACAGGGAACGATGGCTACACCTTC
CASSVTGNDGYTF
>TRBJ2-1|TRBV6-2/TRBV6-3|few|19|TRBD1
TGTGCCAGCAGTTACCCCACCGGACAGGGCGGTAGCTCCTACAATGAGCAGTTCTTC
CASSYPTGQGGSSYNEQFF
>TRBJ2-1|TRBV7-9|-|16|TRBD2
TGTGCCAGCAGCTTAGGTTACGCTAGCGGGGCGGATGAGCAGTTCTTC
CASSLGYASGADEQFF
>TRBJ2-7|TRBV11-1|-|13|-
TGTGCCAGCAGCCCCCAATCGGGGTACGAGCAGTACTTC
CASSPQSGYEQYF
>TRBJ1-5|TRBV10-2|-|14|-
TGCGCCAGCAGTGAAGGGAGGGTAGGTCAGCCCCAGCATTTT
CASSEGRVGQPQHF
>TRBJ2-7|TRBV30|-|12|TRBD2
TGTGCCGGGAGCCCCAGCGGGATTGAGCAGTACTTC
CAGSPSGIEQYF
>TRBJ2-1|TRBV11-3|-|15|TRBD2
TGTGCCAGCAGCGACGGGACTAGCGGATACAATGAGCAGTTCTTC
CASSDGTSGYNEQFF
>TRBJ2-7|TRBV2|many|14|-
TGTGCCAGCAAGAGGACGCTCTACTCCTACGAGCAGTACTTC
CASKRTLYSYEQYF
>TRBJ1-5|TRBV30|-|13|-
TGTGCCTGGAGTGAGACAGCAAATCAGCCCCAGCATTTT
CAWSETANQPQHF
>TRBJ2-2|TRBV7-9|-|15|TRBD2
TGTGCCAGCAGCTTAGCGGGAGGGATCACCGGGGAGCTGTTTTTT
CASSLAGGITGELFF
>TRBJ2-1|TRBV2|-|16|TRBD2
TGTGCCAGCAAAACACTAGCGGGAGGGGCCTACAATGAGCAGTTCTTC
CASKTLAGGAYNEQFF
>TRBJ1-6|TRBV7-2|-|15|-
TGTGCCAGCAGCTTAGACACCATGCTGAATTCACCCCTCCACTTT
CASSLDTMLNSPLHF